This is a list of T cell receptor beta chains from one sample in a study of blood T cell repertoires in COVID-19. Profiled with immunoSEQ multiplex PCR; TCRdb holds only in-frame clones, not every one. The table has over 120,000 clones, 88% seen once. Specimen: peripheral blood. The receptors derive from a man in his 70s with acute or convalescent COVID-19. Each CDR3 is given with its conserved first and last residue. D genes are given only for firm matches. Size tells how often a clone was seen (once, few, many) or the class of an expanded clone, and some rows leave it out.

j_call v_call d_call clone_size cdr3_nt cdr3_aa
TRBJ2-7 TRBV30 TRBD2 NA TGTGCCTGGAGTGTAGGGAGCGGGGGTTCCGAGCAGTACTTC CAWSVGSGGSEQYF
TRBJ2-3 TRBV18 TRBD1 NA TGTGCCAGCTCAAGGGCAGGGGGATCCGCCACAGATACGCAGTATTTT CASSRAGGSATDTQYF
TRBJ1-4 TRBV12-2 NA NA TGTGCAAGTCGCTTGTCAGCAGGGAAGGATACTAATGAAAAACTGTTTTTT CASRLSAGKDTNEKLFF
TRBJ2-3 TRBV20-1 NA NA TGCAGTGCTAGAATTCTCGATACGCAGTATTTT CSARILDTQYF
TRBJ2-7 TRBV7-9 TRBD2 NA TGTGCCAGCAGCCGGTTAGCGGGAGGTACGTACGAGCAGTACTTC CASSRLAGGTYEQYF
TRBJ2-7 TRBV29-1 TRBD2 NA TGCAGCGTTGCCCGACTAGCGGGAGGTTACGAGCAGTACTTC CSVARLAGGYEQYF
TRBJ1-2 TRBV9 NA NA TGTGCCAGCAGGTTGTCGAGTGGAGGGGGCTACACCTTC CASRLSSGGGYTF
TRBJ2-7 TRBV7-9 TRBD2 NA TGTGCCAGCAGCCGCGGACTAGCGGGTTCCTCCTACGAGCAGTACTTC CASSRGLAGSSYEQYF
TRBJ2-5 TRBV5-1 NA NA TGCGCCAGCAGCTTGCCTCCCGGGGCAGGGGAAGCCCGTGCCCAGTACTTC CASSLPPGAGEARAQYF
TRBJ1-6 TRBV7-3 NA once TGTGCCAGCAGCTTAACGGGGCGGCCACCCCTCCACTTT CASSLTGRPPLHF
TRBJ2-6 TRBV6-4 TRBD1 NA TGTGCCAGTGCCGCCTGGGACAGGGGAAGCGTCCTGACTTTC CASAAWDRGSVLTF
TRBJ2-2 TRBV2 TRBD2 NA TGTGCCAGCAGGCCCGGACTAGCGGGAGGGCCCGGCGGGGAGCTGTTTTTT CASRPGLAGGPGGELFF
TRBJ1-1 TRBV30 TRBD1 NA TGTGCCTGGAGCGCACAGGGGAGTACTGAAGCTTTCTTT CAWSAQGSTEAFF
TRBJ1-2 TRBV18 TRBD1 NA TGTGCCAGCTCACCAGACAGGGATGGAAATGGCTACACCTTC CASSPDRDGNGYTF
TRBJ1-4 TRBV6-5 TRBD1 NA TGTGCCAGCAGCCTAGGGACAGGGATGAGTGAAAAACTGTTTTTT CASSLGTGMSEKLFF
TRBJ1-2 TRBV5-6 NA NA TGTGCCAGCAGCTTGTCAGGGAACTATGGCTACACCTTC CASSLSGNYGYTF
TRBJ2-3 TRBV4-1 NA once TGCGCCAGCAGCCGAGAAGGAGAGATCGGCACAGATACGCAGTATTTT CASSREGEIGTDTQYF
TRBJ2-5 TRBV5-1 TRBD1 once TGCGCCAGCAGCTTGGGGGACAGGGGCGGGGAGACCCAGTACTTC CASSLGDRGGETQYF
TRBJ1-4 TRBV6-2/TRBV6-3 TRBD1 NA TGTGCCAGCAGCCCCGGACAGGTTCGGGAAAAACTGTTTTTT CASSPGQVREKLFF
TRBJ2-2 TRBV6-4 NA NA TGTGCCAGGACCAAGGGGGAGGGCCTCGGGGAGCTGTTTTTT CARTKGEGLGELFF
TRBJ2-1 TRBV3-1/TRBV3-2 NA NA TGTGCCAGCAGCCAAGGCTCGGGCAATGAGCAGTTCTTC CASSQGSGNEQFF
TRBJ2-6 TRBV5-4 TRBD1 NA TGTGCCAGCAGCTTGGTGGCAGGGGGCTTTTCTGGGGCCAACGTCCTGACTTTC CASSLVAGGFSGANVLTF
TRBJ1-6 TRBV24-1 NA NA TGTGCCACCCATCAGCCACCTCGGAGCTCCTATAATTCACCCCTCCACTTT CATHQPPRSSYNSPLHF
TRBJ2-5 TRBV5-5 TRBD2 NA TGTGCCAGCAGCCGGAGTAGCGGGAGGGGGCGGGAGACCCAGTACTTC CASSRSSGRGRETQYF
TRBJ1-6 TRBV6-6 NA NA TGTGCCAGCAGTTACCCGACAGGATATAATTCACCCCTCCACTTT CASSYPTGYNSPLHF
TRBJ2-7 TRBV5-1 TRBD1 once TGCGCCAGCAGCCGTTTACGGGACAGGGCAGGAGAGCAGTACTTC CASSRLRDRAGEQYF
TRBJ2-3 TRBV18 TRBD2 NA TGTGCCAGCTCATCGAGGACTAGCGGGACCTCAGATACGCAGTATTTT CASSSRTSGTSDTQYF
TRBJ2-7 TRBV19 NA NA TGTGCCAGTACCCGAGCGACAGGACTAGGTGAGCAGTACTTC CASTRATGLGEQYF